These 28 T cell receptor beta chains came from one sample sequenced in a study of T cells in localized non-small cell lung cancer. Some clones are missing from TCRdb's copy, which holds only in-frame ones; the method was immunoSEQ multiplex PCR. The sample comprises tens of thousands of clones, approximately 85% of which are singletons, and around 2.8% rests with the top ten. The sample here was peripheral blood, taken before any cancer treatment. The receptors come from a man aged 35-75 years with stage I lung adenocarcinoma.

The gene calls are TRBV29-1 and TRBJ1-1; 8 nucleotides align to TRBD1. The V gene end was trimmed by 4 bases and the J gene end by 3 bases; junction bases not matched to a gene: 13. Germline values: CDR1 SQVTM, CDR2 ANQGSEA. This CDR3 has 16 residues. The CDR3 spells CSVGRTGTWGDTEAFF. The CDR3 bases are TGCAGCGTTGGTCGGACAGGGACGTGGGGGGACACTGAAGCTTTCTTT. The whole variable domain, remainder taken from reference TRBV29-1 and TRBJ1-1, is SAVISQKPSRDICQRGTSLTIQCQVDSQVTMMFWYRQQPGQSLTLIATANQGSEATYESGFVIDKFPISRPNLTFSTLTVSNMSPEDSSIYLCSVGRTGTWGDTEAFFGQGTRLTVV.

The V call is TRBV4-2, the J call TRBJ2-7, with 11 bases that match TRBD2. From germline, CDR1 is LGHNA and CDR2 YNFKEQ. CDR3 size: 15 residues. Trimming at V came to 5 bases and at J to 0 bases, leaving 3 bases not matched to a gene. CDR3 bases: TGTGCCAGCAGCTATACTAGCGGGAGCTCCTACGAGCAGTACTTC. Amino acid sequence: CASSYTSGSSYEQYF.

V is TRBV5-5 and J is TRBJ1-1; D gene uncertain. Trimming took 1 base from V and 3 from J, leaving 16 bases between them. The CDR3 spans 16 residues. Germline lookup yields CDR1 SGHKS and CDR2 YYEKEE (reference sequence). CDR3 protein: CASSLPLLVGDTEAFF. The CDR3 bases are TGTGCCAGCAGCTTGCCCCTGTTGGTGGGCGACACTGAAGCTTTCTTT.

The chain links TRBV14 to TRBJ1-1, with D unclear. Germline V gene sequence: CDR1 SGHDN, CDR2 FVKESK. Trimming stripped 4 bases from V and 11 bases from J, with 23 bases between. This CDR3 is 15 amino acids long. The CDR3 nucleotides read TGTGCCAGCAGCCCCCCGGCGTCGGGAGGCTTAGTTGCTTTCTTT. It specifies CASSPPASGGLVAFF.

Written as DNA, the CDR3 is TGTGCCAGCAGCCCATCCGGGGGGCCTATCTATGGCTACACCTTC. Amino acids: CASSPSGGPIYGYTF. The chain employs TRBV5-4 and TRBJ1-2; TRBD1 might be the D (6 bases). This CDR3 is built from 15 residues. From germline, CDR1 is SGHNT and CDR2 YYREEE (reference sequence). Trimming left V 4 bases short and J 4 bases short, with 17 bases between.

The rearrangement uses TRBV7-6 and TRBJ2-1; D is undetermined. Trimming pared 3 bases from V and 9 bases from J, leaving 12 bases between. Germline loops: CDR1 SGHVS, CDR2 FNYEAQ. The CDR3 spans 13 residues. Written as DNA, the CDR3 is TGTGCCAGCAGCTTTGGCCCGGAGCGTGAGCAGTTCTTC. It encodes CASSFGPEREQFF.

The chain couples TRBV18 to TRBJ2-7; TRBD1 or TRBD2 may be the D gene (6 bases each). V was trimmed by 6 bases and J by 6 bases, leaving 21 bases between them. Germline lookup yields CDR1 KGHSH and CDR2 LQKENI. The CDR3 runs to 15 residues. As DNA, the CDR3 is TGTGCCAGCTCCCCGGGGGCCAAGTCTCGGTCCGAGCAGTACTTC. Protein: CASSPGAKSRSEQYF.

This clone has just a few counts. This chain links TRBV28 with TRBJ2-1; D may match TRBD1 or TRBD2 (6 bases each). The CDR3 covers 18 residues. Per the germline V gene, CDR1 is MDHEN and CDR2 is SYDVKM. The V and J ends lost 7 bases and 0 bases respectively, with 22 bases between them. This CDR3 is CASTTALVGGSSYNEQFF. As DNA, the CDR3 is TGTGCCAGCACCACAGCGCTGGTAGGGGGGAGCTCCTACAATGAGCAGTTCTTC.

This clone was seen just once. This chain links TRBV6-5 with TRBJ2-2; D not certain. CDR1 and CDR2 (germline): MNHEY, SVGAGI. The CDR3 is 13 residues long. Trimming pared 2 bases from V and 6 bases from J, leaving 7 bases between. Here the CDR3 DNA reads TGTGCCAGCAGTTACGGGGTGGCCGGGGAGCTGTTTTTT. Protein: CASSYGVAGELFF.

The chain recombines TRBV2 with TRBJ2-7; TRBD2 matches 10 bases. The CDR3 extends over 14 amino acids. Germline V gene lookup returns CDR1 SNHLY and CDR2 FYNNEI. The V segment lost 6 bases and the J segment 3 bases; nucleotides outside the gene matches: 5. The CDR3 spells CASRPGLANYEQYF. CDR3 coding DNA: TGTGCCAGCAGGCCGGGACTAGCGAACTACGAGCAGTACTTC.

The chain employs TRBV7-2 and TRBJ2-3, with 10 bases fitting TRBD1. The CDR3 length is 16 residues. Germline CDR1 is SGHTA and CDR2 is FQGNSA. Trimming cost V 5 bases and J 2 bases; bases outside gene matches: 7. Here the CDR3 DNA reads TGTGCCAGCAGCGCCCCCGGGACAGGGGTCACAGATACGCAGTATTTT. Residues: CASSAPGTGVTDTQYF.

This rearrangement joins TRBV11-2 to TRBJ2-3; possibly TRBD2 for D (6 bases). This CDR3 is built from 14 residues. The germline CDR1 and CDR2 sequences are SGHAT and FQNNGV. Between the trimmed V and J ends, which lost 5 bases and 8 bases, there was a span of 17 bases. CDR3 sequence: CASSPRTIGRTQYF. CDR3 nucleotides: TGTGCCAGCAGCCCCAGGACTATTGGTCGTACGCAGTATTTT. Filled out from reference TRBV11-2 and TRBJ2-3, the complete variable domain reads EAGVAQSPRYKIIEKRQSVAFWCNPISGHATLYWYQQILGQGPKLLIQFQNNGVVDDSQLPKDRFSAERLKGVDSTLKIQPAKLEDSAVYLCASSPRTIGRTQYFGPGTRLTVL.

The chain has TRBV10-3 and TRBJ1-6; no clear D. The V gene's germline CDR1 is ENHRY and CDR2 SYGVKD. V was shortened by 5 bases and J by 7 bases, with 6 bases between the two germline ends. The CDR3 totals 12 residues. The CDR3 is CAISTRNSPLHF. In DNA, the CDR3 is TGTGCCATCAGTACTAGAAATTCACCCCTCCACTTT.

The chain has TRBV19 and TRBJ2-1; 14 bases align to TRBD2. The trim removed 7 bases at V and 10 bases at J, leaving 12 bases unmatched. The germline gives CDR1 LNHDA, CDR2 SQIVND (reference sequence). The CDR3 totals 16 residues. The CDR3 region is CASNALGTSGSREQFF. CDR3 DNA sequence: TGTGCCAGTAACGCTTTAGGGACTAGCGGGAGCAGGGAGCAGTTCTTC.

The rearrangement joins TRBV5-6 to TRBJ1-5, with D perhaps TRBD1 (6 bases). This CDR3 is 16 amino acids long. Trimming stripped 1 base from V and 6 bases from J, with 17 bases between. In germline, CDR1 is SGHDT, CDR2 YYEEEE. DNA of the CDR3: TGTGCCAGCAGCTTGTCATCACCCGGGGGGCTTCAGCCCCAGCATTTT. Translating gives CASSLSSPGGLQPQHF.

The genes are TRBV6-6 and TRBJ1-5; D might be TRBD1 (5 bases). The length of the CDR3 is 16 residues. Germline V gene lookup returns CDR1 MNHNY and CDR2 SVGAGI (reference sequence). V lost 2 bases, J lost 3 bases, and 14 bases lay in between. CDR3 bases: TGTGCCAGCAGTTACCCACCGGGACCGTACAATCAGCCCCAGCATTTT. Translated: CASSYPPGPYNQPQHF.

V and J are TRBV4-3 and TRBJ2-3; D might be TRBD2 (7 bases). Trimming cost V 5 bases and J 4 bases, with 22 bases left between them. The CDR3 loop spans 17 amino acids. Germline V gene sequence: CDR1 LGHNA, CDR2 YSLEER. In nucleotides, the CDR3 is TGCGCCAGCAGCTCACGGTGGGGGGGGGCTAACGCAGATACGCAGTATTTT. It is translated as CASSSRWGGANADTQYF.

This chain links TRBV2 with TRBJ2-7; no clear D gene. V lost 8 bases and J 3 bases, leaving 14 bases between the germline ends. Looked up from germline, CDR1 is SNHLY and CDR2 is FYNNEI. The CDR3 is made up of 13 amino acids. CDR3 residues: CASADEANYEQYF. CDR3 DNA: TGTGCCAGCGCAGACGAAGCCAACTACGAGCAGTACTTC.

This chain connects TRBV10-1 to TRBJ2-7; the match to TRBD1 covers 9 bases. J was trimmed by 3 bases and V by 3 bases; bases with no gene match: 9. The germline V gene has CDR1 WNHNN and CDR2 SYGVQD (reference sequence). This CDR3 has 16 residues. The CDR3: CASSEFWDRDNYEQYF. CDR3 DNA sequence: TGCGCCAGCAGTGAATTTTGGGACAGGGACAACTACGAGCAGTACTTC.

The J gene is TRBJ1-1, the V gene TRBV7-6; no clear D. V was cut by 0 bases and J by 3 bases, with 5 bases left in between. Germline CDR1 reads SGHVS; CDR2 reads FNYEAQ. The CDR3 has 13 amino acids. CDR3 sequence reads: CASSLAVDTEAFF. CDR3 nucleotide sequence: TGTGCCAGCAGCTTAGCTGTAGACACTGAAGCTTTCTTT.

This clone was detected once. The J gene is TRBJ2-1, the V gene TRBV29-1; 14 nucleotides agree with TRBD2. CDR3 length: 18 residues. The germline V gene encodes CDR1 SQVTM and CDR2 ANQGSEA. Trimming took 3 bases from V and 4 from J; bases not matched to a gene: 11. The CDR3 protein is CSVDVGQTSGRVYNEQFF. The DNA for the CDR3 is TGCAGCGTTGATGTAGGCCAGACTAGCGGGAGGGTTTACAATGAGCAGTTCTTC.

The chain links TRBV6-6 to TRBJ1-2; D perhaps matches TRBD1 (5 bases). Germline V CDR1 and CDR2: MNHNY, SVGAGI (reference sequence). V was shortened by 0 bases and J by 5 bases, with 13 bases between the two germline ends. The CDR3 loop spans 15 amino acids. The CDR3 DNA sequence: TGTGCCAGCAGTTACTCGGGCCGGAGGGGATATGGCTACACCTTC. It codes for CASSYSGRRGYGYTF.

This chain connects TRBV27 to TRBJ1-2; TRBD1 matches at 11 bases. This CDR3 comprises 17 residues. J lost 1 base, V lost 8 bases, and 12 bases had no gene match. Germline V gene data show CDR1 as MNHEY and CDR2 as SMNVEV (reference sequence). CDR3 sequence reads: CASGQGAIGNFNYGYTF. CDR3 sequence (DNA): TGTGCCAGCGGACAGGGGGCAATAGGAAACTTTAACTATGGCTACACCTTC.

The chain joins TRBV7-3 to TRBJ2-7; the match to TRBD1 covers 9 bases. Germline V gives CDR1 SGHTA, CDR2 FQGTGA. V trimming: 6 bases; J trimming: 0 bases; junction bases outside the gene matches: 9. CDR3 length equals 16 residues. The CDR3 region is CASSLEGQGYSYEQYF. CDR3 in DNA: TGTGCCAGCAGTCTAGAGGGACAGGGATACTCCTACGAGCAGTACTTC.

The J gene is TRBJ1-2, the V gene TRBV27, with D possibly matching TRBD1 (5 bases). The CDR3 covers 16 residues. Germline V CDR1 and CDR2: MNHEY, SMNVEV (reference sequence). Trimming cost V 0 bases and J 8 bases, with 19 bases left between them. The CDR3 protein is CASSLSRGYGTHGYTF. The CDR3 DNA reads TGTGCCAGCAGTTTATCGAGGGGTTATGGCACCCACGGCTACACCTTC.

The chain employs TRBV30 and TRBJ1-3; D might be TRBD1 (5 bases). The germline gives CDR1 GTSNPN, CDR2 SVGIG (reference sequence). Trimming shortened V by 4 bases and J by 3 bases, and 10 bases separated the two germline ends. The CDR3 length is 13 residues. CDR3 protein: CAWTGRGGNTIYF. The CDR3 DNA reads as TGTGCCTGGACGGGGAGGGGTGGAAACACCATATATTTT.

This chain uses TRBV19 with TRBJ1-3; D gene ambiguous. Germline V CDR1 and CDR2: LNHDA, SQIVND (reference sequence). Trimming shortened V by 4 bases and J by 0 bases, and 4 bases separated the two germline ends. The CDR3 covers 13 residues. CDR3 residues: CASSTDSGNTIYF. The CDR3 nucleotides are TGTGCCAGTAGTACGGACTCTGGAAACACCATATATTTT.

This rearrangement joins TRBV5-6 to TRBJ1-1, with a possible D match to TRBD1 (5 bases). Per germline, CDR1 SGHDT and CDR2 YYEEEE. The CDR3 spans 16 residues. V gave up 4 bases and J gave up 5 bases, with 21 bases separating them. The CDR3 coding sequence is TGTGCCAGCAGCCCGGACCCACGGGACCGCGGGACTGAAGCTTTCTTT. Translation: CASSPDPRDRGTEAFF.